The rows below give T cell receptor beta chains drawn from one sample of a study of cytomegalovirus exposure and HLA in healthy donors. The protocol was immunoSEQ multiplex PCR, while the TCRdb copy is restricted to in-frame clones and leaves out a portion. The sample holds 95,000 to 150,000 clones, nearly 80% seen once. Material: PBMCs. The receptors here all came from a woman in her twenties or thirties in good health and CMV-seropositive. Both conserved end residues are trimmed from each CDR3. Fields, in order: CDR3 protein, V gene.

cdr3_aa: ASSQVRGKNEKLF
v_call: TRBV4-3

cdr3_aa: ASSLVGGGLRY
v_call: TRBV7-6

cdr3_aa: ASSNQGSYNEQF
v_call: TRBV5-6

cdr3_aa: ASRTDIPAPYT
v_call: TRBV5-1

cdr3_aa: ASSSLKEKLF
v_call: TRBV28

cdr3_aa: ASSFDIGQGRTEAF
v_call: TRBV7-9

cdr3_aa: ASSLGVDSNQPQH
v_call: TRBV5-8

cdr3_aa: ASSYRRGGVQETQY
v_call: TRBV6-5

cdr3_aa: ASSYGLEEWAARRTDTQY
v_call: TRBV18

cdr3_aa: SARGADETQY
v_call: TRBV29-1

cdr3_aa: ASSLGQETGANVLT
v_call: TRBV5-1

cdr3_aa: ASSELDRATGNTIY
v_call: TRBV5-6

cdr3_aa: ASSLDRGTYEQY
v_call: TRBV7-6

cdr3_aa: ASSLFGFSYNEQF
v_call: TRBV28

cdr3_aa: AAQDRDGETQY
v_call: TRBV6-5

cdr3_aa: ASSLTGTPQETQY
v_call: TRBV6-1

cdr3_aa: ASSRDLEGTEAF
v_call: TRBV4-3

cdr3_aa: AGRAYNEKLF
v_call: TRBV4-1

cdr3_aa: SVEKAGLANNEQF
v_call: TRBV29-1

cdr3_aa: ASSLARTGDSSYNEQF
v_call: TRBV7-9

cdr3_aa: ASSLGAGPYGYT
v_call: TRBV7-2

cdr3_aa: ASSAKDGGLVNEQF
v_call: TRBV9

cdr3_aa: ASSPTPRTEQF
v_call: TRBV5-1

cdr3_aa: ASSPGTRGQY
v_call: TRBV28

cdr3_aa: ASSFKDSTYGYT
v_call: TRBV11-2

cdr3_aa: ASRGTGGGNSPLH
v_call: TRBV6-1

cdr3_aa: ASSLDLGTGSCEQY
v_call: TRBV11-3

cdr3_aa: ASRPGTGRKLF
v_call: TRBV2

cdr3_aa: ASSPQGSDTEAF
v_call: TRBV4-2

cdr3_aa: VRSFGQGSNYGYT
v_call: TRBV7-5

cdr3_aa: ASRRTGEYEQY
v_call: TRBV2

cdr3_aa: ASSSSGTALLGDYGYT
v_call: TRBV5-6

cdr3_aa: ASSPGQGWEQY
v_call: TRBV5-1

cdr3_aa: ASVAGGQSYNEQF
v_call: TRBV5-1

cdr3_aa: ASSLTWGQGAQTNEKLF
v_call: TRBV7-8

cdr3_aa: ASSQVGQGGSYEQY
v_call: TRBV4-1

cdr3_aa: ASSLVDRGETQY
v_call: TRBV5-4

cdr3_aa: SVGTGTSSGNTIY
v_call: TRBV29-1

cdr3_aa: ATSPCGGEVV
v_call: TRBV15

cdr3_aa: ASSSRGSQETQY
v_call: TRBV7-2

cdr3_aa: AWRTGEGYT
v_call: TRBV30

cdr3_aa: ASSLSRTGGNEKLF
v_call: TRBV6-6

cdr3_aa: ASSIASTDTQY
v_call: TRBV19

cdr3_aa: ASRGLGMNTEAF
v_call: TRBV6-1

cdr3_aa: ASSLGQRSGNTIY
v_call: TRBV5-1